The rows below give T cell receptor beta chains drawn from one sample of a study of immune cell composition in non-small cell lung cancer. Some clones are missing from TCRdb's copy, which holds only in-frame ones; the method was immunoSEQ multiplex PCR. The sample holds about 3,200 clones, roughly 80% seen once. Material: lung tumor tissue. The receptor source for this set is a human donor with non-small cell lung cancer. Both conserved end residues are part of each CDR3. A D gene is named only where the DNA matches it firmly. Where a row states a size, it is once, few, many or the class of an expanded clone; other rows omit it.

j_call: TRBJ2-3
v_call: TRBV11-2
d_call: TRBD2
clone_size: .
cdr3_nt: TGTGCCAGCAGCCCAACCCTAGCGGGGGGCGCAGATACGCAGTATTTT
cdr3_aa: CASSPTLAGGADTQYF

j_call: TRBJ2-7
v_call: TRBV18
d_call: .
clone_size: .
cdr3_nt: TGTGCCAGCTCGCCACGTAGGGAGGGGGCCTACGAGCAGTACTTC
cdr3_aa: CASSPRREGAYEQYF

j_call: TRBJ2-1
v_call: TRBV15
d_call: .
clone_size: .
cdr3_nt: TGTGCCACCAGTCGGGTTTTGGGTAGCGATGAGCAGTTCTTC
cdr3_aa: CATSRVLGSDEQFF

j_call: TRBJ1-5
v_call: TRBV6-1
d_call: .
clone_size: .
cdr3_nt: TGTGCCAGCAGTGCAATACCTAATTATAGCAATCAGCCCCAGCATTTT
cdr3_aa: CASSAIPNYSNQPQHF

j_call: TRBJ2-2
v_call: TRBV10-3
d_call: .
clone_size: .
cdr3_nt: TGTGCCATCAGCGGGGCAGGGGCCCCCACCGGGGAGCTGTTTTTT
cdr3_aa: CAISGAGAPTGELFF

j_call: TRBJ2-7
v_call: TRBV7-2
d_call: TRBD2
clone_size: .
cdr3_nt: TGTGCCAGCAGCGCCTATAGCGGGGTGGGCTACGAGCAGTACTTC
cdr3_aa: CASSAYSGVGYEQYF

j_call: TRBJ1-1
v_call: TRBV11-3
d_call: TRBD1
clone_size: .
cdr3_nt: TGTGCCAGCAGCTTCTACCCTCCTGGACAGGGAAGTTATAACACTGAAGCTTTCTTT
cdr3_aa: CASSFYPPGQGSYNTEAFF

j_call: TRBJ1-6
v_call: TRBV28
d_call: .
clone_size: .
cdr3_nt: TGTGCCACCAGAGGAGGCAGCCATAATTCACCCCTCCACTTT
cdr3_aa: CATRGGSHNSPLHF

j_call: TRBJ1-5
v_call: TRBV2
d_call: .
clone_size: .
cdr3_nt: TGTGCCAGCAGTCCCACAACAGGGTCCGGTCAGCCCCAGCATTTT
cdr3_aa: CASSPTTGSGQPQHF

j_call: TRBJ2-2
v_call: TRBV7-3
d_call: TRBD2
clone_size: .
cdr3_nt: TGTGCCAGCAGCTTAGTCCGAGCGGGGGAGAACACCGGGGAGCTGTTTTTT
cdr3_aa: CASSLVRAGENTGELFF

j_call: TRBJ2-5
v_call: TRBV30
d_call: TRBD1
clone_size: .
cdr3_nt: TGTGCCTGGGCCCGGGACAGGGGAGAGACCCAGTACTTC
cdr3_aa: CAWARDRGETQYF

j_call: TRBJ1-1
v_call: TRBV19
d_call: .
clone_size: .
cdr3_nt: TGTGCCAGTAGTATAGAAAACAGGCCGAACACTGAAGCTTTCTTT
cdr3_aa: CASSIENRPNTEAFF

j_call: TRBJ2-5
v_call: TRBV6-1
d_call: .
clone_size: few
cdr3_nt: TGTGCCAGCAGTGAAGAAGGGACAGCGGGGGCTGAAGAGACCCAGTACTTC
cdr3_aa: CASSEEGTAGAEETQYF

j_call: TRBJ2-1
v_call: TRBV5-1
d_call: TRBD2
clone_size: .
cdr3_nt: TGCGCCAGCAGGTTAGACGGGGGGGCCAACAATGAGCAGTTCTTC
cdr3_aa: CASRLDGGANNEQFF

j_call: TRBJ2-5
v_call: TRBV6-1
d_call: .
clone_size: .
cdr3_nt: TGTGCCAGCACTGTCTGGTTCCAGGAGACCCAGTACTTC
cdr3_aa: CASTVWFQETQYF

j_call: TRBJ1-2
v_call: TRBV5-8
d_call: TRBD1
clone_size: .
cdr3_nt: TGTGCCAGCAGCCCGGTTGAGGTGGGACAGGGGGCGGATGGCTACACCTTC
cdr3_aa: CASSPVEVGQGADGYTF

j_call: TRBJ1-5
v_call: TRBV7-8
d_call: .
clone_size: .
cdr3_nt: TGTGCCAGCAGCTTAGTTTTCAGACAGCCCCAGCATTTT
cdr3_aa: CASSLVFRQPQHF

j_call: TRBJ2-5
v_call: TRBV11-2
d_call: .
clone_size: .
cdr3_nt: TGTGCCAGCAGCTTAGTTTTGTTTGCGTCAGAGACCCAGTACTTC
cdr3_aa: CASSLVLFASETQYF

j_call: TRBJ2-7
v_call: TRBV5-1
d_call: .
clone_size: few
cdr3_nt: TGCGCCAGCAGCTTGGAGGGAACGGGATACCTTGGGGAGCAGTACTTC
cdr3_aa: CASSLEGTGYLGEQYF

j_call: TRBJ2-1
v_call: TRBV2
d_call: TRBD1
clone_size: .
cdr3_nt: TGTGCCAGCACGGGACAGGGGTCTTACAATGAGCAGTTCTTC
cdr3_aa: CASTGQGSYNEQFF

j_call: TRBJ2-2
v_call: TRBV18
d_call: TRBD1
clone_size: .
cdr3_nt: TGTGCCAGCTCACCACAGGACAGGGGGCGCCTAGGGGAGCTGTTTTTT
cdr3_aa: CASSPQDRGRLGELFF

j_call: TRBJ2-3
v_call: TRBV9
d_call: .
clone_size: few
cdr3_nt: TGTGCCAGCAGCGCCTGGACTGCAAATACGCAGTATTTT
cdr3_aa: CASSAWTANTQYF

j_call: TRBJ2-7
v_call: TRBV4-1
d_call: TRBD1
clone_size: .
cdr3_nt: TGCGCCAGCAGCCAAGATCGGAAGACAGGGACGGAGGACGAGCAGTACTTC
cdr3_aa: CASSQDRKTGTEDEQYF

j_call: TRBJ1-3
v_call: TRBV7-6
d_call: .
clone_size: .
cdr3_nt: TGTGCCAGCAGCTTCCAGGGGATAACTGGAAACACCATATATTTT
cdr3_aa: CASSFQGITGNTIYF

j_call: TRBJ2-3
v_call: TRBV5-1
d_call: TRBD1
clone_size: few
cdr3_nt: TGCGCCAGCAGCTCTCAGGGGGACACAGATACGCAGTATTTT
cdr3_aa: CASSSQGDTDTQYF

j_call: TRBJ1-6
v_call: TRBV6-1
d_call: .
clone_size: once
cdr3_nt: TGTGCCAGCAGTGCTCTTATCAGCTCCTATAATTCACCCCTCCACTTT
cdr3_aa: CASSALISSYNSPLHF

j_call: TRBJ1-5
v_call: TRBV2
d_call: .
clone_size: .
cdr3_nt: TGTGCCAGCAGTGACAGGACAAATAGCAATCAGCCCCAGCATTTT
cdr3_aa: CASSDRTNSNQPQHF

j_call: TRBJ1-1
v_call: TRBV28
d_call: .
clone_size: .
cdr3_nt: TGTGCCAGCACAGGGGAGAACACTGAAGCTTTCTTT
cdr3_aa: CASTGENTEAFF

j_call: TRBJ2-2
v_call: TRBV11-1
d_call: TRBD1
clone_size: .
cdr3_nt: TGTGCCAGCAGCTCGGGACAGTACAACACCGGGGAGCTGTTTTTT
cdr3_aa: CASSSGQYNTGELFF

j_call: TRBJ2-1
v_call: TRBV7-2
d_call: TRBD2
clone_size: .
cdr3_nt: TGTGCCAGCACCAGTTTAGCGGGGGGTCCCTACAATGAGCAGTTCTTC
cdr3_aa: CASTSLAGGPYNEQFF

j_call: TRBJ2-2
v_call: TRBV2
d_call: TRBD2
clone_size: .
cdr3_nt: TGTGCCAGCAGGGGGGGAGCTAGCGGGGGACCGGGCACCGGGGAGCTGTTTTTT
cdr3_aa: CASRGGASGGPGTGELFF

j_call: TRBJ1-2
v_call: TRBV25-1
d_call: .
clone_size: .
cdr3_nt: TGTGCCAGCAGTGATGGCAGGGGTGGAGGCTACACCTTC
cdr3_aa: CASSDGRGGGYTF